The T cell receptor beta chain under discussion was sequenced for a study of cytomegalovirus exposure and HLA in healthy donors. The wider study: Later, an analysis reported that the 120 or so validation repertoires had used the same platform as the approximately 720 first-cohort repertoires. General study points: In vitro, a few CMV-associated chains proved specific for CMV antigens. Associated with cytomegalovirus, according to the listing, were some 180 TCR beta chains.

Produced via immunoSEQ multiplex PCR; TCRdb's table is partial and in-frame only. The table has 260,000 or so clones, around nine tenths seen once. Germline CDR1 MNHNS, CDR2 SASEGT. V lost 4 bases, J lost 5 bases, and 12 bases lay in between. This CDR3 spans 14 amino acids. The table lists this clone with a few counts. Its antigen is undetermined. The donors were part of the roughly 120-subject validation cohort, which stood apart from the approximately 700-subject first cohort. This TCR came from a woman aged 18-35 years in good health and CMV-seronegative. Material for sequencing was PBMCs. V is TRBV6-1 and J is TRBJ1-5; perhaps TRBD1 as D (6 bases). The CDR3 region is CASSGARGHQPQHF. The CDR3 coding sequence is TGTGCCAGCAGTGGAGCCAGGGGTCATCAGCCCCAGCATTTT.